These 30 T cell receptor beta chains were all obtained from the same sample, sequenced in a study of cytomegalovirus exposure and HLA in healthy donors. TCRdb's copy holds only in-frame clones and misses some; the assay was immunoSEQ multiplex PCR. In the table there are hundreds of thousands of clones, approximately 90% of which are singletons. The sample comprised PBMCs. These receptors originate from a woman aged 18-29 years in good health and CMV-seronegative.

This clone appeared once. The V and J genes are TRBV6-1 and TRBJ2-7; 7 bases match TRBD2. The V segment lost 5 bases and the J segment 0 bases; nucleotides outside the gene matches: 4. The germline CDR1 and CDR2 sequences are MNHNS and SASEGT. The CDR3 loop spans 14 amino acids. The CDR3 reads CASSFGGSSYEQYF. The CDR3 DNA sequence: TGTGCCAGCAGTTTCGGGGGGAGCTCCTACGAGCAGTACTTC.

The rearrangement uses TRBV4-2 and TRBJ2-1; a weak D match, TRBD1 (5 bases). The V gene lost 4 bases and the J gene lost 3 bases, with 22 bases spanning the gap. Germline loops: CDR1 LGHNA, CDR2 YNFKEQ. The CDR3 contains 18 residues. DNA of the CDR3: TGTGCCAGCAGCCGGCGAAGATCGGAAACAGGACACTACAATGAGCAGTTCTTC. Translated, it gives CASSRRRSETGHYNEQFF.

The chain recombines TRBV6-5 with TRBJ1-1; no reliable D call. Trimming shortened V by 6 bases and J by 2 bases, and 16 bases separated the two germline ends. From germline, CDR1 is MNHEY and CDR2 SVGAGI. This CDR3 spans 15 amino acids. CDR3 in amino acids: CASRPPIRGNTEAFF. In DNA, the CDR3 is TGTGCCAGCAGACCCCCAATACGGGGTAACACTGAAGCTTTCTTT.

The chain recombines TRBV5-1 with TRBJ2-1; D is possibly TRBD1 (5 bases). Germline lookup yields CDR1 SGHRS and CDR2 YFSETQ. V gave up 7 bases and J gave up 5 bases, with 16 bases separating them. CDR3 length: 14 residues. CDR3 protein: CASGGHPSNNEQFF. The CDR3, as DNA: TGCGCCAGCGGTGGACACCCATCTAACAATGAGCAGTTCTTC.

The chain is built from TRBV6-6 and TRBJ1-2, with 7 bases identical to TRBD1. The trim removed 10 bases at V and 4 bases at J, leaving 9 bases unmatched. Germline V gene lookup returns CDR1 MNHNY and CDR2 SVGAGI (reference sequence). This CDR3 spans 13 amino acids. Here the CDR3 DNA reads TGTGCCACCCAGTTACAGGGGAGCTATGGCTACACCTTC. It codes for CATQLQGSYGYTF.

The chain combines TRBV14 with TRBJ2-3; TRBD2 matches 11 bases. The germline CDR1 and CDR2 sequences are SGHDN and FVKESK. This CDR3 has 16 residues. The trim removed 3 bases at V and 5 bases at J, leaving 7 bases unmatched. CDR3 amino acids: CASSHLAGGPKDTQYF. As DNA, the CDR3 is TGTGCCAGCAGCCATTTAGCGGGGGGGCCAAAAGATACGCAGTATTTT.

The chain carries TRBV28 and TRBJ2-2, with 7 bases aligning to TRBD1. The CDR3 is made up of 16 amino acids. V dropped 5 bases and J dropped 2; count of bases not matched to a gene: 8. Per germline, CDR1 MDHEN and CDR2 SYDVKM. The CDR3 sequence: CASSPSGTENTGELFF. CDR3 sequence (DNA): TGTGCCAGCAGTCCGTCCGGGACAGAAAACACCGGGGAGCTGTTTTTT.

The chain carries TRBV6-1 and TRBJ2-2; D is unresolved. CDR1 and CDR2 from the germline V gene are MNHNS and SASEGT. The CDR3 is 13 amino acids. V gave up 8 bases and J gave up 5 bases, with 12 bases separating them. The CDR3 DNA reads TGTGCCAGCCGTCCAACCGGGACCGGGGAGCTGTTTTTT. The encoded protein is CASRPTGTGELFF.

This clone was seen a handful of times. The V call is TRBV6-5, the J call TRBJ2-7; 7 bases agree with TRBD2. Per the germline V gene, CDR1 is MNHEY and CDR2 is SVGAGI. V trimming: 6 bases; J trimming: 2 bases; junction bases outside the gene matches: 1. CDR3 length: 12 residues. The CDR3 loop reads CASRSGAYEQYF. The DNA for the CDR3 is TGTGCCAGCAGGAGCGGGGCCTACGAGCAGTACTTC.

V gene TRBV5-6 combines with J gene TRBJ1-1; D unclear. CDR3 length: 15 residues. CDR1 and CDR2 from the germline V gene are SGHDT and YYEEEE. V was trimmed by 0 bases and J by 4 bases, leaving 13 bases between them. The DNA for the CDR3 is TGTGCCAGCAGCTTGGATCCGGGTTTGGGCACTGAAGCTTTCTTT. Protein sequence: CASSLDPGLGTEAFF.

The rearrangement uses TRBV28 and TRBJ2-7; 10 nucleotides agree with TRBD1. V dropped 6 bases and J dropped 3; count of bases not matched to a gene: 5. Germline CDR1 MDHEN, CDR2 SYDVKM. The CDR3 is 14 residues long. CDR3 sequence (DNA): TGTGCCAGCAGAACCGGGACAGGGGTCTACGAGCAGTACTTC. This encodes CASRTGTGVYEQYF.

This clone was counted once. The J gene is TRBJ2-5, the V gene TRBV7-9; a weak D match, TRBD1 (6 bases). The V end was cut by 5 bases, the J end by 4 bases, with 17 bases between. The CDR3 runs 15 residues. The germline V gene encodes CDR1 SEHNR and CDR2 FQNEAQ (reference sequence). The DNA of the CDR3 is TGTGCCAGCAGCCCTACTCACAGGGTACGAGAGACCCAGTACTTC. Protein: CASSPTHRVRETQYF.

This sequence joins TRBV23-1 and TRBJ1-2; 7 bases match TRBD1. TRBV23-1 is designated an ORF whose function remains uncertain. CDR3 length equals 14 residues. The V gene end was trimmed by 7 bases and the J gene end by 4 bases; junction bases not matched to a gene: 9. The CDR3, as DNA: TGCGCCAGCACCGCAGGGGGTGGGAGCTATGGCTACACCTTC. Amino acid sequence: CASTAGGGSYGYTF.

V and J are TRBV6-1 and TRBJ1-6; 8 nucleotides agree with TRBD1. In germline, CDR1 is MNHNS, CDR2 SASEGT. Trimming took 4 bases from V and 1 from J; bases not matched to a gene: 6. The length of the CDR3 is 17 residues. DNA for the CDR3: TGTGCCAGCAGTGTAACCGGGACAGGTTCCTATAATTCACCCCTCCACTTT. Translated, it gives CASSVTGTGSYNSPLHF.

This chain links TRBV2 with TRBJ2-7, with 8 positions matching TRBD1. Germline V gene sequence: CDR1 SNHLY, CDR2 FYNNEI. The CDR3 sequence is 15 residues long. V shed 3 bases, J shed 2 bases, and the junction held 6 bases outside the gene matches. The CDR3 protein is CASSDSGTGPYEQYF. CDR3 DNA: TGTGCCAGCAGTGACTCTGGGACAGGTCCCTACGAGCAGTACTTC.

This rearrangement joins TRBV30 to TRBJ2-7; 10 positions agree with TRBD2. Per germline, CDR1 GTSNPN and CDR2 SVGIG (reference sequence). CDR3 length: 15 amino acids. Trimming at V came to 1 base and at J to 2 bases, leaving 5 bases not matched to a gene. As DNA, the CDR3 is TGTGCCTGGAGTGGGATAGCGGGGGGAACCTACGAGCAGTACTTC. Translation gives CAWSGIAGGTYEQYF.

This chain joins TRBV4-1 and TRBJ1-1; D is perhaps TRBD1 (6 bases). This CDR3 comprises 18 residues. V dropped 1 base and J dropped 0 bases, with 18 bases sitting between them. Germline CDR1 is MGHRA and CDR2 is YSYEKL. The CDR3: CASSQGPRGPLMNTEAFF. The DNA for the CDR3 is TGCGCCAGCAGCCAAGGTCCCAGGGGACCCCTCATGAACACTGAAGCTTTCTTT.

V and J are TRBV6-5 and TRBJ2-7; 9 nucleotides match TRBD1. The CDR3 loop spans 14 amino acids. CDR1 is MNHEY, CDR2 SVGAGI, per germline. J gave up 4 bases and V 6 bases, and 7 bases lay outside the gene matches. The CDR3 DNA reads TGTGCCAGCAGACTTGGGACAGGGAGGTACGAGCAGTACTTC. Translating it yields CASRLGTGRYEQYF.

This chain uses TRBV5-1 with TRBJ1-6; 8 bases line up with TRBD1. The CDR3 is 15 amino acids. Looked up from germline, CDR1 is SGHRS and CDR2 is YFSETQ. Trimming removed 4 bases from V and 7 bases from J; junction bases left unmatched: 7. The CDR3 loop is CASSLTGAGNSPLHF. The CDR3, as DNA: TGCGCCAGCAGCCTGACAGGGGCCGGCAATTCACCCCTCCACTTT.

The chain couples TRBV10-1 to TRBJ2-1; TRBD2 agrees at 10 bases. Germline V lookup: CDR1 WNHNN, CDR2 SYGVQD (reference sequence). V lost 1 base and J lost 5; bases outside the gene matches: 5. The CDR3 covers 16 residues. Here the CDR3 DNA reads TGCGCCAGCAGTGAGTACACTAGCGGGACCGACAATGAGCAGTTCTTC. It yields the protein CASSEYTSGTDNEQFF.

This clone was counted once. Its ends do not fully match the called genes, so a read error is possible. The chain uses TRBV5-1 and TRBJ2-5, with D possibly TRBD1 on 5 matching bases. The CDR3 length is 13 residues. CDR1 is SGHRS, CDR2 YFSETQ, per germline. CDR3: CASSLEVSRVSDF. CDR3 nucleotides: TGCGCCAGCAGCTTGGAGGTGTCCAGGGTGTCCGACTTC.

The rearrangement uses TRBV6-4 and TRBJ1-1; 7 nucleotides line up with TRBD1. This CDR3 has 14 amino acids. Trimming removed 5 bases from V and 4 bases from J; junction bases left unmatched: 7. Germline CDR1 MRHNA, CDR2 SNTAGT. This CDR3 reads CASSTDRRATEAFF. CDR3 sequence (DNA): TGTGCCAGCAGTACGGACAGGAGGGCCACTGAAGCTTTCTTT.

The J gene is TRBJ2-7, the V gene TRBV5-4; D not resolved. The V gene's germline CDR1 is SGHNT and CDR2 YYREEE (reference sequence). The ends were cut back, 0 bases at V and 3 bases at J, with 7 bases in the middle. CDR3 length equals 13 residues. The DNA of the CDR3 is TGTGCCAGCAGCTTGGGACAATTCTACGAGCAGTACTTC. It codes for CASSLGQFYEQYF.

The chain joins TRBV7-6 to TRBJ2-5; D unresolved. V was trimmed by 5 bases and J by 7 bases, leaving 17 bases between them. The length of the CDR3 is 14 residues. Germline-derived CDR1 and CDR2 are SGHVS and FNYEAQ. In DNA form, the CDR3 reads TGTGCCAGCAGCACCGTAGACTCCCGAGCGACCCAGTACTTC. Translation gives CASSTVDSRATQYF.

DNA for the CDR3: TGTGCCAGCAGCGCTCCGGGACTAGCGGGAGGCTATGAGCAGTTCTTC. Translated, it gives CASSAPGLAGGYEQFF. The chain is built from TRBV11-2 and TRBJ2-1, with TRBD2 matching over 15 bases. Germline V gives CDR1 SGHAT, CDR2 FQNNGV. The CDR3 is made up of 16 amino acids. The ends lost 5 bases at V and 8 bases at J; junction bases unmatched: 7. Using reference TRBV11-2 and TRBJ2-1 for the parts outside the CDR3, the full variable domain is EAGVAQSPRYKIIEKRQSVAFWCNPISGHATLYWYQQILGQGPKLLIQFQNNGVVDDSQLPKDRFSAERLKGVDSTLKIQPAKLEDSAVYLCASSAPGLAGGYEQFFGPGTRLTVL.

This clone came up a few times. The rearrangement links TRBV30 to TRBJ1-2; D unclear. Trimming removed 5 bases from V and 4 bases from J, with 17 bases in between. There are 14 residues in the CDR3. The germline V gene encodes CDR1 GTSNPN and CDR2 SVGIG (reference sequence). CDR3 sequence reads: CAWVAAGRFYGYTF. The CDR3 region has the DNA TGTGCCTGGGTTGCCGCGGGAAGGTTCTATGGCTACACCTTC.

This chain uses TRBV9 with TRBJ1-1; 7 positions agree with TRBD1. J was trimmed by 8 bases and V by 2 bases; bases with no gene match: 9. Germline assignment: CDR1 SGDLS and CDR2 YYNGEE. This CDR3 has 14 amino acids. The CDR3 DNA reads as TGTGCCAGCAGCGTTCCTCAGGGGGTCCCCGAAGCTTTCTTT. Protein sequence: CASSVPQGVPEAFF.

The chain carries TRBV11-3 and TRBJ2-7, with 9 bases identical to TRBD1. V gave up 0 bases and J gave up 5 bases; unmatched junction bases: 5. The CDR3 runs to 15 residues. In germline, CDR1 is SGHNT, CDR2 YENEEA. The CDR3 reads CASSLEGGQGHEQYF. The CDR3 DNA reads TGTGCCAGCAGCTTAGAAGGGGGACAGGGCCACGAGCAGTACTTC.

The CDR3 DNA follows: TGCGCCAGCAGCTTACAGGTCTCCGGGGAGCTGTTTTTT. Protein: CASSLQVSGELFF. This chain joins TRBV5-1 and TRBJ2-2, with a tentative D call TRBD1 (5 bases). Per the germline V gene, CDR1 is SGHRS and CDR2 is YFSETQ. The CDR3 loop spans 13 amino acids. V was pared by 2 bases and J by 6 bases, with 8 bases between.

The chain carries TRBV6-1 and TRBJ2-7, with 9 bases lining up with TRBD1. The CDR3 loop spans 15 amino acids. J lost 0 bases, V lost 5 bases, and 5 bases had no gene match. Germline V gene data show CDR1 as MNHNS and CDR2 as SASEGT. CDR3 DNA: TGTGCCAGCAGTACCGGACAGGGGATCTCCTACGAGCAGTACTTC. Amino acids: CASSTGQGISYEQYF.